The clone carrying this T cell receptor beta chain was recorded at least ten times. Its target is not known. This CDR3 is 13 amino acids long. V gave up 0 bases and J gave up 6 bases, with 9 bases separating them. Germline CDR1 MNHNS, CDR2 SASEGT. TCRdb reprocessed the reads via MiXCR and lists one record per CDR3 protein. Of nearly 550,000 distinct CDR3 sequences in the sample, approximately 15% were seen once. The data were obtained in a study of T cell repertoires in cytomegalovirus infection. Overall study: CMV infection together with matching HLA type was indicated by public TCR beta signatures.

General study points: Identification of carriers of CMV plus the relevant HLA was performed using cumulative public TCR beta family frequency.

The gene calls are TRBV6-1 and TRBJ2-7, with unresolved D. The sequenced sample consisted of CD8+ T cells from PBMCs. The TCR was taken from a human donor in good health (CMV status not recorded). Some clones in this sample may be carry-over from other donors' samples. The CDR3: CASSEAEQLEQYF. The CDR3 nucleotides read TGTGCCAGCAGTGAAGCGGAGCAGCTCGAGCAGTACTTC.